The 17 T cell receptor beta chains below come from one sample, sequenced in a study of T cell repertoires in cytomegalovirus infection. TCRdb itself ran the reads through MiXCR, one entry per CDR3 protein. Among a few hundred thousand distinct CDR3 sequences listed, around 27% were seen once. What was sequenced was PBMCs. The receptors derive from a human donor in good health (CMV status not recorded). Some clones in this sample may be carry-over from other donors' samples.

Regarding this clonotype: A clone one base away is much larger, so this may be a read error. The chain carries TRBV7-2 and TRBJ1-1; 10 bases match TRBD1. CDR1 and CDR2 from the germline V gene are SGHTA and FQGNSA. The CDR3 sequence is 16 residues long. CDR3 sequence: CVSSYDRGRGNTEAFF. DNA for the CDR3: TGTGTCAGCAGTTATGACAGGGGGCGCGGGAACACTGAAGCTTTCTTT.

At least ten counts were recorded for this clonotype. The gene calls are TRBV7-2 and TRBJ2-5, with D possibly matching TRBD2 (6 bases). The CDR3 sequence is 16 residues long. Germline V CDR1 and CDR2: SGHTA, FQGNSA. V lost 5 bases and J lost 2, with 18 bases in between. CDR3 protein: CASSPHGTPRQETQYF. For the CDR3, the DNA is TGTGCCAGCAGCCCACACGGGACTCCAAGACAAGAGACCCAGTACTTC.

The chain has TRBV14 and TRBJ2-1; D ambiguous. Germline-derived CDR1 and CDR2 are SGHDN and FVKESK. Trimming stripped 0 bases from V and 7 bases from J, with 7 bases between. The CDR3 is 13 residues long. The CDR3 is CASSQDTGNEQFF. DNA of the CDR3: TGTGCCAGCAGCCAAGATACGGGTAATGAGCAGTTCTTC.

This clonotype was found a few times. This chain connects TRBV4-1 to TRBJ2-2, with 8 bases matching TRBD2. Germline lookup yields CDR1 MGHRA and CDR2 YSYEKL. The CDR3 covers 16 residues. V shed 4 bases and J 5 bases; nucleotides not matched to a gene: 9. CDR3 coding DNA: TGCGCCAGCAGCCGCCATGACTTAGCGGGAACCGGGGAGCTGTTTTTT. Its translation is CASSRHDLAGTGELFF.

This clonotype was found many times. CDR3 sequence (DNA): TGTGCCAGCAGCCCCGGGCTCAATGAAAAACTGTTTTTT. Its protein is CASSPGLNEKLFF. This chain uses TRBV5-8 with TRBJ1-4; D ambiguous. In germline, CDR1 is SGHTS, CDR2 YDEGEE. The CDR3 covers 13 residues. The V and J ends lost 4 bases and 5 bases respectively, with 9 bases between them.

The chain employs TRBV7-3 and TRBJ1-1, with 10 bases identical to TRBD1. Germline V gene lookup returns CDR1 SGHTA and CDR2 FQGTGA. V gave up 2 bases and J gave up 2 bases; unmatched junction bases: 5. The CDR3 is made up of 16 amino acids. CDR3 in amino acids: CASSLHGTGANTEAFF. The CDR3 region has the DNA TGTGCCAGCAGCTTACACGGGACAGGGGCCAACACTGAAGCTTTCTTT.

In this sample, this clonotype turned up a few times. The chain links TRBV19 to TRBJ2-7; D is possibly TRBD2 (8 bases). There are 15 residues in the CDR3. Germline assignment: CDR1 LNHDA and CDR2 SQIVND (reference sequence). V dropped 9 bases and J dropped 0 bases, with 18 bases sitting between them. The CDR3 sequence is CARPGGSGASYEQYV. CDR3 nucleotide sequence: TGTGCCAGGCCAGGGGGTAGCGGGGCCTCCTACGAGCAGTACGTC.

This rearrangement joins TRBV19 to TRBJ2-6, with D hard to call. The CDR3 covers 15 residues. Trimming removed 6 bases from V and 0 bases from J, with 9 bases in between. Germline V gene data show CDR1 as LNHDA and CDR2 as SQIVND (reference sequence). The CDR3 spells CASRVLNSGANVLTF. The CDR3 DNA reads TGTGCCAGTAGGGTCCTAAACTCTGGGGCCAACGTCCTGACTTTC.

The rearrangement uses TRBV27 and TRBJ2-3, with a possible D match to TRBD2 (6 bases). Trimming left V 0 bases short and J 0 bases short, with 10 bases between. Germline V lookup: CDR1 MNHEY, CDR2 SMNVEV (reference sequence). There are 16 residues in the CDR3. The chain's CDR3 is CASSLSAGPSTDTQYF. In nucleotides, the CDR3 is TGTGCCAGCAGTTTATCGGCGGGACCTAGCACAGATACGCAGTATTTT.

This clonotype was seen a few times. This rearrangement joins TRBV11-3 to TRBJ2-2; TRBD2 is a possible D gene (5 bases). V dropped 3 bases and J dropped 4 bases, with 9 bases sitting between them. CDR1 is SGHNT, CDR2 YENEEA, per germline. The CDR3 is 14 amino acids. CDR3 loop: CASSFFAGTGELFF. Here the CDR3 DNA reads TGTGCCAGCAGCTTTTTTGCGGGCACCGGGGAGCTGTTTTTT.

This clonotype was seen at least ten times. This chain joins TRBV11-3 and TRBJ1-6; unclear D gene. Trimming shortened V by 2 bases and J by 9 bases, and 8 bases separated the two germline ends. The CDR3 has 13 amino acids. Germline assignment: CDR1 SGHNT and CDR2 YENEEA. CDR3 loop: CASSLRGRSPLHF. The CDR3 DNA is TGTGCCAGCAGCTTAAGAGGACGTTCACCCCTCCACTTT.

The chain couples TRBV18 to TRBJ2-7; D ambiguous. Trimming removed 3 bases from V and 4 bases from J, with 19 bases in between. The CDR3 sequence is 16 residues long. Germline-derived CDR1 and CDR2 are KGHSH and LQKENI. The DNA for the CDR3 is TGTGCCAGCTCACCTCCGCTGTTGGGGTCTCGGTACGAGCAGTACTTC. Translating it yields CASSPPLLGSRYEQYF.

This clonotype was counted ten times or more. The rearrangement joins TRBV7-2 to TRBJ1-2; D ambiguous. Germline V CDR1 and CDR2: SGHTA, FQGNSA. CDR3 size: 12 residues. The V and J ends lost 1 base and 3 bases respectively, with 3 bases between them. This chain's CDR3 is CASSLEHYGYTF. The DNA of the CDR3 is TGTGCCAGCAGCTTAGAACACTATGGCTACACCTTC.

In this sample, this clonotype turned up many times. J is TRBJ2-1 and V is TRBV7-2; the D call may be TRBD1 or TRBD2 (5 bases each). V was trimmed by 1 base and J by 0 bases, leaving 10 bases between them. The V gene's germline CDR1 is SGHTA and CDR2 FQGNSA. This CDR3 has 16 amino acids. Here the CDR3 reads CASSLVGPSSYNEQFF. As DNA, the CDR3 is TGTGCCAGCAGCTTAGTGGGACCCAGCTCCTACAATGAGCAGTTCTTC.

The chain recombines TRBV7-2 with TRBJ2-5, with D tentatively TRBD1 or TRBD2 (6 bases each). This CDR3 spans 15 amino acids. Germline V gives CDR1 SGHTA, CDR2 FQGNSA. V lost 3 bases and J 5 bases, leaving 16 bases between the germline ends. The CDR3 DNA follows: TGTGCCAGCAGCTTTAGGGCAGGGGAGGCGGAGACCCAGTACTTC. Translating gives CASSFRAGEAETQYF.

On this clonotype itself: One end of the junction fails to match germline, which may point to a read error. V usage is TRBV6-2 or TRBV6-3 and J usage is TRBJ2-1, with D hard to call. The CDR3 spans 12 residues. Germline V gene data show CDR1 as MNHEY and CDR2 as SVGEGT. CDR3 DNA: TGTGCCAGCGGTTACTCGATTGGAGAGCAGTTCTTC. This codes for CASGYSIGEQFF.

The genes are TRBV7-2 and TRBJ2-1; tentative D call: TRBD2 (5 bases). Germline V gene lookup returns CDR1 SGHTA and CDR2 FQGNSA. The CDR3 loop spans 13 amino acids. V lost 5 bases and J lost 4, with 9 bases in between. The chain's CDR3 is CASSLDWYNEQFF. The CDR3 DNA reads as TGTGCCAGCAGCCTGGACTGGTACAATGAGCAGTTCTTC.